This TCR beta chain was documented in a study of CD8+CD57+ T cells in acquired aplastic anemia. Profiles of TCR beta VDJ and CDR3 were generated from a genomic DNA template. TCRdb redid the calling of the reads with MiXCR, one entry per CDR3 protein. In the table there are 150,000 to 200,000 distinct CDR3 sequences, around half of which are singletons. On this clonotype itself: Its antigen is currently unknown.

Study-wide results and caveats: For CD8+ Simpson's diversity, patients and controls showed no significant difference. Patients had twenty-nine CD8+ CDR3 sequences in common with controls (the shared set).

Patients included in sequencing had previously demonstrated CD8+CD57+ cell expansion by flow cytometry. Blood was sampled before the patients had received any therapy. This TCR came from a human donor with aplastic anemia. The sequencing input was sorted CD4+, CD8+, or CD8+CD57+ T cells (not recorded which) from PBMCs.

CDR3: CASKGTGYTDTQYF. The CDR3 coding sequence is TGTGCCAGTAAGGGGACAGGGTACACAGATACGCAGTATTTT. The rearrangement joins TRBV19 to TRBJ2-3; 9 bases are a match to TRBD1. Trimming at V came to 7 bases and at J to 2 bases, leaving 4 bases not matched to a gene. The CDR3 totals 14 residues. Germline CDR1 is LNHDA and CDR2 is SQIVND (reference sequence).